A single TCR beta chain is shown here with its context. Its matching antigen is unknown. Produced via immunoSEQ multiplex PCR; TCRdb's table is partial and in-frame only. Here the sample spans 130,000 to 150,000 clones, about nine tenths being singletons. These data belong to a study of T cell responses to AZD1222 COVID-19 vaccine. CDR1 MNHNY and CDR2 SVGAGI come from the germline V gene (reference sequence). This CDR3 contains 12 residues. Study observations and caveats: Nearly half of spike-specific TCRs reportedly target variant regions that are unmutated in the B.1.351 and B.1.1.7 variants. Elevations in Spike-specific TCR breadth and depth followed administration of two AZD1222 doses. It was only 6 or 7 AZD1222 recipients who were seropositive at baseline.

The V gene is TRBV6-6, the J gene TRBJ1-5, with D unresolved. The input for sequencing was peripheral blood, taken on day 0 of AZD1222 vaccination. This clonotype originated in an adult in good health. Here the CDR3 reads CATGHSNQPQHF. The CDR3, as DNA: TGTGCTACTGGCCACTCCAATCAGCCCCAGCATTTT.